This T cell receptor beta chain originates from a study of blood T cell repertoires in COVID-19. About the study: COVID-19 samples collected from the United States, Italy and Spain covered acute and convalescent phases. Sample material is recorded as cDNA or gDNA derived from T cells, B-cell-depleted T cells, or PBMCs.

TCRdb keeps only in-frame clones here, not all; method: immunoSEQ multiplex PCR. Among 200,000 to 250,000 clones listed, more than 70% were seen once. Germline CDR1 and CDR2: SGHTA and FQGNSA. The V end lost 11 bases, the J end lost 4 bases, and 14 bases lay between the germline ends. The CDR3 runs to 12 residues. This receptor was taken from a man in his fifties with active or convalescent COVID-19. The sample consisted of peripheral blood. This chain connects TRBV7-2 to TRBJ2-5; D may be TRBD2 (5 bases). In DNA form, the CDR3 reads TGTGCCTCGGGCGCACGGGGAGAGACCCAGTACTTC. It specifies CASGARGETQYF.